Here is one T cell receptor (beta chain) with its context. Its antigen is unidentified. Between the trimmed V and J ends, which lost 0 bases and 1 base, there was a span of 7 bases. The CDR3 covers 14 residues. Germline V CDR1 and CDR2: SGHRS, YFSETQ. The data originate from a study of PD-1 blockade in mismatch repair-deficient tumors. The overall study: Patients had fewer than 15 mismatch repair-deficient cancer types and were previously treated and progressing. Findings and limits, study-wide: Rapid post-treatment expansion, then contraction, generally preceding radiologic response, marked tumor-resident clones.

Here immunoSEQ multiplex PCR was the method, and the copy in TCRdb shows in-frame clones only, minus some. This sample has 90,000 to 130,000 clones; 60% to 85% occur once, and the top ten carry 4.5% to 5.5%. Mismatch repair deficiency was confirmed in all patients, by PCR or immunohistochemistry. The TCR-sequenced patients were a few responders to pembrolizumab. This specimen was peripheral blood, taken approximately 64 weeks after starting pembrolizumab. The sequence derives from an adult with mismatch repair-deficient cancer. The rearrangement joins TRBV5-1 to TRBJ1-1, with D unclear. This chain's CDR3 is CASSLAQTNTEAFF. The CDR3 DNA follows: TGCGCCAGCAGCTTGGCTCAGACGAACACTGAAGCTTTCTTT.